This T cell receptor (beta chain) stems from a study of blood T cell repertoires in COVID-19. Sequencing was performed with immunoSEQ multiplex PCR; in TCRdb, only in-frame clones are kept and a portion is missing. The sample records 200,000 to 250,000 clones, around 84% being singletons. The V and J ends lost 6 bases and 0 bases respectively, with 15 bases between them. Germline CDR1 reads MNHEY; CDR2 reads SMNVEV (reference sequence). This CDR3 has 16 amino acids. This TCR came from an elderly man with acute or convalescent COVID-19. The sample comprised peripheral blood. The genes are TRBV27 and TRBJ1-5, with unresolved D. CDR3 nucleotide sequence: TGTGCCAGCAGCACCGGGAGGCCTTATAGCAATCAGCCCCAGCATTTT. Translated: CASSTGRPYSNQPQHF.